One and the same sample provided the 23 T cell receptor beta chains below, sequenced in a study of STAT5B mutations in CD4+ large granular lymphocyte leukemia. The method was immunoSEQ multiplex PCR; TCRdb's version includes in-frame clones alone and lacks a portion of them. The sample contains fewer than 35,000 clones, 69% of which appear only once. The sample taken for sequencing was CD4+ T cells from blood buffy coats. The source of these receptors is a human donor in good health.

There are a few counts of this clone. The chain couples TRBV4-3 to TRBJ1-2; D may be TRBD1 (5 bases). Trimming removed 0 bases from V and 8 bases from J, with 13 bases in between. Germline V gene data show CDR1 as LGHNA and CDR2 as YSLEER. This CDR3 region has 14 residues. The CDR3 nucleotides are TGCGCCAGCAGCCAAGATGGGGGGAAGGCGGGCTACACCTTC. Translation: CASSQDGGKAGYTF.

This clone was observed a handful of times. The rearrangement uses TRBV7-9 and TRBJ2-1, with 7 nucleotides matching TRBD2. Unmatched junction bases numbered 13, after V lost 7 bases and J lost 7 bases. This CDR3 has 15 amino acids. CDR1 and CDR2 (germline): SEHNR, FQNEAQ (reference sequence). CDR3 sequence: CASTHGGGNRNEQFF. The CDR3 region has the DNA TGTGCCAGCACCCATGGGGGGGGGAATAGAAATGAGCAGTTCTTC. Filled out from reference TRBV7-9 and TRBJ2-1, the complete variable domain reads DTGVSQNPRHKITKRGQNVTFRCDPISEHNRLYWYRQTLGQGPEFLTYFQNEAQLEKSRLLSDRFSAERPKGSFSTLEIQRTEQGDSAMYLCASTHGGGNRNEQFFGPGTRLTVL.

The chain couples TRBV4-2 to TRBJ1-5, with unresolved D. V was shortened by 0 bases and J by 2 bases, with 5 bases between the two germline ends. Germline V gives CDR1 LGHNA, CDR2 YNFKEQ. The CDR3 has 14 amino acids. The CDR3 DNA follows: TGTGCCAGCAGCCAAGAAGTGGGCAATCAGCCCCAGCATTTT. Protein sequence: CASSQEVGNQPQHF.

The chain combines TRBV30 with TRBJ2-1, with D unclear. Germline CDR1 and CDR2: GTSNPN and SVGIG (reference sequence). The CDR3 contains 11 residues. The V end lost 2 bases, the J end lost 3 bases, and 2 bases lay between the germline ends. The CDR3 region has the DNA TGTGCCTGGAGTTACTACAATGAGCAGTTCTTC. Its translation is CAWSYYNEQFF.

The V and J genes are TRBV7-2 and TRBJ1-1, with unresolved D. CDR3 length: 15 residues. Between the trimmed V and J ends, which lost 2 bases and 4 bases, there was a span of 14 bases. The germline V gene encodes CDR1 SGHTA and CDR2 FQGNSA. CDR3: CASSLSPFGGTEAFF. CDR3 in DNA: TGTGCCAGCAGCTTAAGTCCTTTCGGAGGCACTGAAGCTTTCTTT. The full variable domain, in which reference TRBV7-2 and TRBJ1-1 provide the parts outside the CDR3, is GAGVSQSPSNKVTEKGKDVELRCDPISGHTALYWYRQSLGQGLEFLIYFQGNSAPDKSGLPSDRFSAERTGGSVSTLTIQRTQQEDSAVYLCASSLSPFGGTEAFFGQGTRLTVV.

The chain couples TRBV6-5 to TRBJ2-7, with D uncertain. The CDR3 covers 16 residues. Germline CDR1 MNHEY, CDR2 SVGAGI. V was clipped by 0 bases and J by 2 bases, with 14 bases between them. This CDR3 is CASSYSRPPLTYEQYF. As DNA, the CDR3 is TGTGCCAGCAGTTACTCGAGGCCCCCCCTTACCTACGAGCAGTACTTC.

The chain is built from TRBV2 and TRBJ2-7; D gene uncertain. Germline V CDR1 and CDR2: SNHLY, FYNNEI. V was clipped by 2 bases and J by 4 bases, with 15 bases between them. The CDR3 spans 15 residues. This CDR3 reads CASSETARKGYEQYF. For the CDR3, the DNA is TGTGCCAGCAGTGAAACGGCGCGTAAGGGATACGAGCAGTACTTC.

The rearrangement links TRBV29-1 to TRBJ1-1; possible D gene TRBD1, 6 bases. CDR3 length: 14 amino acids. Looked up from germline, CDR1 is SQVTM and CDR2 is ANQGSEA. V dropped 8 bases and J dropped 4 bases, with 20 bases sitting between them. The CDR3 region is CSLRGAGASTEAFF. In nucleotides, the CDR3 is TGCAGCCTACGTGGCGCGGGGGCGAGCACTGAAGCTTTCTTT.

The chain couples TRBV28 to TRBJ2-6; D is possibly TRBD1 or TRBD2 (5 bases each). Trimming took 4 bases from V and 4 from J, leaving 14 bases between them. This CDR3 contains 16 residues. Germline CDR1 and CDR2: MDHEN and SYDVKM. In nucleotides, the CDR3 is TGTGCCAGCAGTTCATGGGCCGGGACGGGGGCCAACGTCCTGACTTTC. Encoded protein: CASSSWAGTGANVLTF.

The J gene is TRBJ1-6, the V gene TRBV4-3, with 10 bases matching TRBD1. Germline V gene lookup returns CDR1 LGHNA and CDR2 YSLEER. The V segment lost 4 bases and the J segment 7 bases; nucleotides outside the gene matches: 10. The CDR3 has 17 amino acids. CDR3 protein: CASSLKGSGQGNSPLHF. CDR3 coding DNA: TGCGCCAGCAGCCTAAAGGGGTCGGGACAGGGGAATTCACCCCTCCACTTT.

The chain uses TRBV5-1 and TRBJ1-2; 7 positions match TRBD1. Trimming removed 4 bases from V and 4 bases from J; junction bases left unmatched: 7. Germline V gene sequence: CDR1 SGHRS, CDR2 YFSETQ. The CDR3 covers 14 residues. CDR3 DNA: TGCGCCAGCAGCACGTTCCCAGGGGGCTATGGCTACACCTTC. This gives the protein CASSTFPGGYGYTF.

V gene TRBV5-8 combines with J gene TRBJ1-4, with 8 positions matching TRBD1. The germline gives CDR1 SGHTS, CDR2 YDEGEE. V dropped 1 base and J dropped 7; count of bases not matched to a gene: 12. The CDR3 sequence is 17 residues long. The CDR3 DNA reads TGTGCCAGCAGCTTGACCCGGACAGGGCGGGAGGGTGAAAAACTGTTTTTT. Its translation is CASSLTRTGREGEKLFF.

The chain joins TRBV9 to TRBJ2-7, with D perhaps matching TRBD1 (5 bases). V lost 2 bases to trimming and J lost 2 bases, with 14 bases between them. This CDR3 spans 15 amino acids. Germline CDR1 reads SGDLS; CDR2 reads YYNGEE. CDR3 residues: CASSVGPDPTYEQYF. CDR3 nucleotides: TGTGCCAGCAGCGTGGGGCCGGACCCCACCTACGAGCAGTACTTC.

On this clone itself: The junction departs from the called germline gene at one end, perhaps through a read error. V and J are TRBV18 and TRBJ2-3; a weak D match, TRBD1 (5 bases). Germline CDR1 is KGHSH and CDR2 is LQKENI. This CDR3 is 14 amino acids long. The CDR3: CASSQHQDTNTQYF. DNA of the CDR3: TGTGCCAGCTCACAACACCAGGACACAAATACGCAGTATTTT.

The V call is TRBV5-1, the J call TRBJ1-1; TRBD1 is a possible D gene (6 bases). The CDR3 contains 14 residues. Germline V lookup: CDR1 SGHRS, CDR2 YFSETQ. Trimming removed 1 base at V and 1 base at J, with 8 bases between. CDR3 residues: CASSLMGQNTEAFF. CDR3 in DNA: TGCGCCAGCAGCTTGATGGGACAGAACACTGAAGCTTTCTTT.

This clone was seen a few times. The J gene is TRBJ1-4, the V gene TRBV29-1; D not certain. V lost 5 bases and J lost 7, with 11 bases in between. Germline V gene sequence: CDR1 SQVTM, CDR2 ANQGSEA. The CDR3 covers 12 residues. The CDR3 nucleotides read TGCAGCGTTCAAAAGAGCGGTGAAAAACTGTTTTTT. Its protein product is CSVQKSGEKLFF.

The chain links TRBV6-5 to TRBJ2-6; D gene unclear. Trimming removed 3 bases from V and 0 bases from J, with 6 bases in between. The CDR3 loop spans 15 amino acids. The germline V gene encodes CDR1 MNHEY and CDR2 SVGAGI. The CDR3 DNA reads TGTGCCAGCAGTTATCAAGTCTCTGGGGCCAACGTCCTGACTTTC. Its translation: CASSYQVSGANVLTF.

The chain has TRBV5-1 and TRBJ2-2, with D hard to call. Trimming removed 0 bases from V and 4 bases from J, with 7 bases in between. CDR1 is SGHRS, CDR2 YFSETQ, per germline. CDR3 length: 14 amino acids. The CDR3 DNA is TGCGCCAGCAGCTTGGAACATTCCACCGGGGAGCTGTTTTTT. It encodes CASSLEHSTGELFF. The variable domain in full, with the rest retrieved from reference TRBV5-1 and TRBJ2-2, is KAGVTQTPRYLIKTRGQQVTLSCSPISGHRSVSWYQQTPGQGLQFLFEYFSETQRNKGNFPGRFSGRQFSNSRSEMNVSTLELGDSALYLCASSLEHSTGELFFGEGSRLTVL.

This clone has just a few counts. This sequence joins TRBV19 and TRBJ1-2; D is uncertain. CDR1 and CDR2 from the germline V gene are LNHDA and SQIVND (reference sequence). The ends were cut back, 3 bases at V and 1 base at J, with 6 bases in the middle. The CDR3 contains 13 residues. CDR3 in amino acids: CASSITVNYGYTF. The CDR3 DNA reads as TGTGCCAGTAGTATTACAGTTAACTATGGCTACACCTTC.

The J gene is TRBJ2-1, the V gene TRBV6-1; no firm D call. Germline V gene data show CDR1 as MNHNS and CDR2 as SASEGT. The CDR3 loop spans 14 amino acids. Trimming cost V 7 bases and J 5 bases, with 15 bases left between them. The CDR3 DNA reads TGTGCCAGCATCATCGGCTCCTCAAACAATGAGCAGTTCTTC. It encodes CASIIGSSNNEQFF.

The chain uses TRBV7-2 and TRBJ1-6; 8 bases line up with TRBD1. The CDR3 is made up of 14 amino acids. Germline V lookup: CDR1 SGHTA, CDR2 FQGNSA. J lost 10 bases, V lost 5 bases, and 7 bases had no gene match. The CDR3, as DNA: TGTGCCAGCAGCCTGGACAGGGTACGGTCACCCCTCCACTTT. It is translated as CASSLDRVRSPLHF.

The rearrangement links TRBV5-1 to TRBJ2-2; D not certain. Trimming cost V 0 bases and J 7 bases, with 7 bases left between them. Germline CDR1 is SGHRS and CDR2 is YFSETQ. This CDR3 spans 13 amino acids. The CDR3 spells CASSLAVVGELFF. The CDR3 DNA reads as TGCGCCAGCAGCTTGGCCGTCGTCGGGGAGCTGTTTTTT.

This clone was seen a few times. This rearrangement joins TRBV7-2 to TRBJ2-7; no clear D. CDR1 and CDR2 (germline): SGHTA, FQGNSA. The V end was cut by 5 bases, the J end by 0 bases, with 5 bases between. The CDR3 sequence is 12 residues long. CDR3 coding DNA: TGTGCCAGCAGCCATTCCTCCTACGAGCAGTACTTC. It encodes CASSHSSYEQYF.